Below, 8 T cell receptor beta chains from the same sample are listed, as sequenced in a study of CD8 T cells in ankylosing spondylitis. TCRdb ran MiXCR on the 5' RACE reads and lists one entry per CDR3 protein. The sample records under 300,000 distinct CDR3 sequences, around 10% being singletons. Sequencing was carried out using blood, either unsorted or a sorted T cell fraction (not recorded which). The receptors shown here come from a male donor with ankylosing spondylitis or in good health (not recorded which).

This clonotype occurred many times. The chain joins TRBV29-1 to TRBJ1-1; D remains ambiguous. Trimming shortened V by 7 bases and J by 1 base, and 19 bases separated the two germline ends. The CDR3 runs to 15 residues. The germline CDR1 and CDR2 sequences are SQVTM and ANQGSEA. This chain's CDR3 is CSDIPANRGNTEAFF. The CDR3 DNA is TGCAGCGATATTCCCGCAAACCGGGGGAACACTGAAGCTTTCTTT.

The rearrangement uses TRBV4-2 and TRBJ2-2, with D tentatively TRBD1 or TRBD2 (5 bases each). The CDR3 runs to 16 residues. CDR1 is LGHNA, CDR2 YNFKEQ, per germline. Trimming pared 6 bases from V and 6 bases from J, leaving 20 bases between. In nucleotides, the CDR3 is TGTGCCAGCAGGCAGTGGGGGTCTGACGGGGCCGGGGAGCTGTTTTTT. It yields the protein CASRQWGSDGAGELFF.

This clonotype was seen at least ten times. The rearrangement uses TRBV6-1 and TRBJ2-7; 10 bases map to TRBD1. The germline gives CDR1 MNHNS, CDR2 SASEGT. J lost 7 bases, V lost 7 bases, and 13 bases had no gene match. The CDR3 extends over 15 amino acids. CDR3 bases: TGTGCCAGCAAAATGACAGGGGGCGCAACGTGGGAGCAGTACTTC. It codes for CASKMTGGATWEQYF.

The chain is built from TRBV19 and TRBJ2-1; 8 bases align to TRBD2. The CDR3 runs to 15 residues. Germline values: CDR1 LNHDA, CDR2 SQIVND (reference sequence). V lost 3 bases to trimming and J lost 0 bases; unmatched junction nucleotides: 1. The CDR3 coding sequence is TGTGCCAGTAGTATCAGCGGGAGCTCCTACAATGAGCAGTTCTTC. Translating gives CASSISGSSYNEQFF.

The chain joins TRBV28 to TRBJ2-1; 9 nucleotides match TRBD2. CDR3 length: 13 residues. Trimming cost V 7 bases and J 10 bases; bases outside gene matches: 8. Germline values: CDR1 MDHEN, CDR2 SYDVKM. The CDR3 is CASNLAGLAEQFF. The CDR3 DNA is TGTGCCAGCAACCTTGCAGGACTAGCGGAGCAGTTCTTC.

A remark on this clonotype: A much larger clonotype is one base distant, so this may be a read error. The rearrangement joins TRBV7-9 to TRBJ2-7; TRBD2 might be the D (5 bases). The V gene lost 5 bases and the J gene lost 6 bases, with 14 bases spanning the gap. Germline V gene sequence: CDR1 SEHNR, CDR2 FQNEAQ (reference sequence). This CDR3 comprises 13 residues. The CDR3 spells CASSAGTGSEQYF. DNA for the CDR3: TGTGCCAGCAGCGCTGGCACGGGATCCGAGCAGTACTTC.

The chain employs TRBV10-3 and TRBJ2-5; D ambiguous. This CDR3 region has 11 residues. Germline V lookup: CDR1 ENHRY, CDR2 SYGVKD. Trimming removed 5 bases from V and 2 bases from J, with 3 bases in between. CDR3 residues: CAISSQETQYF. CDR3 DNA: TGTGCCATCAGTTCACAAGAGACCCAGTACTTC.

This clonotype showed up many times. The chain is built from TRBV5-1 and TRBJ2-7; 7 nucleotides match TRBD1. V shed 2 bases, J shed 3 bases, and the junction held 8 bases outside the gene matches. The CDR3 has 15 residues. The germline CDR1 and CDR2 sequences are SGHRS and YFSETQ. CDR3 region: CASSLNRDSGYEQYF. The DNA for the CDR3 is TGCGCCAGCAGCTTAAACCGGGACAGTGGCTACGAGCAGTACTTC. The full variable domain, its missing parts supplied by reference TRBV5-1 and TRBJ2-7, is KAGVTQTPRYLIKTRGQQVTLSCSPISGHRSVSWYQQTPGQGLQFLFEYFSETQRNKGNFPGRFSGRQFSNSRSEMNVSTLELGDSALYLCASSLNRDSGYEQYFGPGTRLTVT.